This TCR beta chain was captured in a study of blood T cell repertoires in COVID-19. In the study overall: Acute and convalescent COVID-19 samples came from the United States, Italy and Spain. The cDNA or gDNA used as material had been derived from T cells, B-cell-depleted T cells, or PBMCs.

A note on this clone: Other DNA sequences from this sample encode an identical CDR3 as well.

The CDR3 sequence is 15 residues long. With 2 bases clipped from V and 3 bases from J, the junction kept 4 bases outside the gene matches. The germline CDR1 and CDR2 sequences are GTSNPN and SVGIG (reference sequence). The authors' processing: Reference gene primer amplification gave estimated nucleated cell counts. Libraries were prepared by immunoSEQ multiplex PCR; TCRdb keeps only in-frame clonotypes and omits some of them. From that table come the V and J calls and clone size; the DNA was used to work out D and trimming. Of approximately 200,000 clones in the sample, 65% to 90% were seen once. This TCR was recovered from a man in his forties or fifties with acute or convalescent COVID-19. The sample taken for sequencing was peripheral blood. V gene TRBV30 combines with J gene TRBJ1-1, with 12 bases identical to TRBD1. CDR3 in DNA: TGTGCCTGGAGTCCCGGGACAGGGGGCTACACTGAAGCTTTCTTT. Translation gives CAWSPGTGGYTEAFF.